Listed below are T cell receptor beta chains from one sample, sequenced in a study of CD8 T cells in ankylosing spondylitis. TCRdb ran MiXCR on the 5' RACE reads and lists one entry per CDR3 protein. The sample shows 750,000 to 850,000 distinct CDR3 sequences, about 11% of them seen only once. Sequences were obtained from blood, either unsorted or a sorted T cell fraction (not recorded which). The origin of the receptors is a male donor with ankylosing spondylitis. Both conserved end residues are part of each CDR3. The D gene is left open where the match is weak.

D	V	CDR3
.	TRBV9	CASNRVYTDTQYF
.	TRBV20-1	CSASSGVDQPQHF
TRBD2	TRBV20-1	CSARHRLAGSNEQFF
.	TRBV5-1	CASSLGDTRSEAFF
.	TRBV20-1	CSASVDTINEQYF
TRBD1	TRBV6-1	CASRGDSTYEQYF
.	TRBV6-5	CASSYSGGSYGYTF
.	TRBV7-2	CASGSTGTTEAFF
.	TRBV27	CASSFKGSGIMNTEAFF
.	TRBV20-1	CSARVGASYNEQFF
TRBD1	TRBV6-2/TRBV6-3	CASSYSRGGLASYEQYF
.	TRBV7-2	CASSLHIQNEQFF
TRBD1	TRBV4-1	CASSQQDRGSYRSNEKLFF
.	TRBV29-1	CSVLGPSYEQYF
TRBD2	TRBV28	CASRIAGDHTDTQYF
TRBD1	TRBV4-2	CASSQEAMLDRFPGELFF
TRBD1	TRBV9	CASSAPGQGSYEQYF
TRBD1	TRBV6-1	CASTGQGMYGYTF
.	TRBV20-1	CSAREGSGSYEQYF
.	TRBV29-1	CSVVVQGNQPQHF
.	TRBV4-3	CASSQEVATYEAFF
.	TRBV7-9	CASSLVVTDHGYTF
.	TRBV18	CASSYTLDPSYNEQFF
TRBD1	TRBV10-3	CAISESDRGRGYNEQFF
TRBD2	TRBV9	CASSVGGTSGSEETQYF
TRBD1	TRBV4-3	CASSRVQGTKNIQYF
.	TRBV20-1	CSARQDMNTEAFF
.	TRBV7-6	CASSLGSSRGNSPLHF
.	TRBV12-3/TRBV12-4	CASSLQVSGELFF
.	TRBV10-3	CAISESRQSNEKLFF
TRBD1	TRBV7-2	CASSADRVRTYEQYF
.	TRBV28	CASSSRVGSERETQYF
TRBD1	TRBV9	CASSSGQGQVYGYTF
TRBD1	TRBV6-5	CASSWDRVNSPLHF
TRBD2	TRBV28	CASSLGFPGLAGGHQETQYF
.	TRBV6-5	CASSLLGLTNTGELFF
.	TRBV7-2	CASSLVTGIETYEQYF
.	TRBV11-3	CASSVQGRNTEAFF
.	TRBV18	CASSPPLGQKDNEQFF
TRBD1	TRBV11-1	CASRRDSIEAFF
TRBD1	TRBV5-1	CASCRGQGTDTQYF
TRBD1	TRBV5-1	CASSLEGAGETQYF
.	TRBV20-1	CSAILEGTDTQYF
.	TRBV29-1	CSVVQYNEQFF
.	TRBV10-3	CAISENDPYEQYF
.	TRBV29-1	CSSEDIEAFF
.	TRBV7-9	CASSSKGTWDEQYF
.	TRBV6-1	CASSGGRRNTEAFF
.	TRBV20-1	CSAIRGNEQFF
.	TRBV20-1	CSASNSRSYNSPLHF
TRBD1	TRBV24-1	CATSDSRTGGEGETQYF
.	TRBV29-1	CSVAPDNQPQHF
.	TRBV28	CASSLWAPTYEQYF
.	TRBV18	CASSPSRGLNQPQHF
TRBD1	TRBV7-9	CASSPWTGGYSYNEQFF